The clone carrying this T cell receptor beta chain appeared once. This sample is drawn from a study of technical replicates of blood from a handful of donors. From germline, CDR1 is MNHEY and CDR2 SMNVEV (reference sequence). The CDR3 contains 15 residues. The ends lost 6 bases at V and 4 bases at J; junction bases unmatched: 7. TCRdb's copy holds only in-frame clones and misses some; the assay was immunoSEQ multiplex PCR. Of about 80,000 clones listed, roughly nine tenths are singletons. The sample consisted of T cells isolated from PBMCs. This receptor was taken from a human donor in good health. The gene calls are TRBV27 and TRBJ2-7; TRBD2 agrees at 12 bases. CDR3 sequence: CASRGLAGGLYEQYF. The CDR3 bases are TGTGCCAGCAGGGGGCTAGCGGGAGGGTTGTACGAGCAGTACTTC.